The rows below give T cell receptor beta chains drawn from one sample of a study of blood T cell repertoires in COVID-19. Sequencing used immunoSEQ multiplex PCR; TCRdb keeps in-frame clones, though not all of them. The sample yields about 220,000 clones, around 82% seen once. What was sequenced was peripheral blood. The receptor set was obtained from a human donor in a cohort sampled during active COVID-19. Each CDR3 is given with its conserved first and last residue. A D gene is named only where the DNA matches it firmly. The listing skips clone size in some rows; elsewhere it reads once, few, many or a size class.

DNA: TGTGCCAGTAGTTCGGGGGGGGCAACTAATGAAAAACTGTTTTTT
CDR3: CASSSGGATNEKLFF
J: TRBJ1-4
V: TRBV19
size: few
D: -

DNA: TGTGCCAGCAGTTCCCTGGGACAGGAGCTAAGGACCGGGGAGCTGTTTTTT
CDR3: CASSSLGQELRTGELFF
J: TRBJ2-2
V: TRBV5-6
size: -
D: TRBD1

DNA: TGTGCCAGCCCCCCTCCGGGACTAGCGGGGGGGAGCTCCTACAATGAGCAGTTCTTC
CDR3: CASPPPGLAGGSSYNEQFF
J: TRBJ2-1
V: TRBV28
size: -
D: TRBD2

DNA: TGTGCCAGTAGTATAGGGGGCCTACCCTACGAGCAGTACTTC
CDR3: CASSIGGLPYEQYF
J: TRBJ2-7
V: TRBV19
size: -
D: -

DNA: TGCAGCGTCGCGGAGGGACAGGGGTATTCACCCCTCCACTTT
CDR3: CSVAEGQGYSPLHF
J: TRBJ1-6
V: TRBV29-1
size: -
D: TRBD1

DNA: TGTGCCAGTAGGCCTACGACAGGGGCCCTCATGAACACTGAAGCTTTCTTT
CDR3: CASRPTTGALMNTEAFF
J: TRBJ1-1
V: TRBV19
size: -
D: TRBD1

DNA: TGTGCCAGCAGCTTTTTCACAAACCTCGAGCAGTACTTC
CDR3: CASSFFTNLEQYF
J: TRBJ2-7
V: TRBV7-2
size: few
D: -

DNA: TGTGCCAGCAGCTCTACAGGGGGCGACTATGGCTACACCTTC
CDR3: CASSSTGGDYGYTF
J: TRBJ1-2
V: TRBV7-3
size: few
D: TRBD1

DNA: TGTGCCAGTACCTTGGGGCCTTATCAGCCCCAGCATTTT
CDR3: CASTLGPYQPQHF
J: TRBJ1-5
V: TRBV19
size: -
D: -

DNA: TGTGCCAGCAGCTTGCTTTTGTTACAAAGCTCCTACGAGCAGTACTTC
CDR3: CASSLLLLQSSYEQYF
J: TRBJ2-7
V: TRBV5-6
size: -
D: -

DNA: TGTGCCAGCAGACAACTAGCGGCGGCACGTGTTTACGAGCAGTACTTC
CDR3: CASRQLAAARVYEQYF
J: TRBJ2-7
V: TRBV7-2
size: -
D: TRBD2

DNA: TGTGCCAGCAGGCCAGGGGACAGGGCTGGAAACACCATATATTTT
CDR3: CASRPGDRAGNTIYF
J: TRBJ1-3
V: TRBV6-5
size: -
D: TRBD1

DNA: TGTGCCAGCCGGGACCCCAGGGGGTTGGGAGGAGAGACCCAGTACTTC
CDR3: CASRDPRGLGGETQYF
J: TRBJ2-5
V: TRBV19
size: few
D: -

DNA: TGTGCCAGTAGTATCACAGGGGGCATCGGGGAGCTGTTTTTT
CDR3: CASSITGGIGELFF
J: TRBJ2-2
V: TRBV19
size: -
D: TRBD1

DNA: TGTGCCAGCAGCTCCACTCCCCAACTCTGGTCCGGGGAGCTGTTTTTT
CDR3: CASSSTPQLWSGELFF
J: TRBJ2-2
V: TRBV7-3
size: -
D: -

DNA: TGTGCCAGCAGACGCTACTACGAGCAGTACTTC
CDR3: CASRRYYEQYF
J: TRBJ2-7
V: TRBV6-5
size: once
D: -

DNA: TGTGCCAGCAGCTCGAATTGGGTGTTAGGGGGCACTGAAGCTTTCTTT
CDR3: CASSSNWVLGGTEAFF
J: TRBJ1-1
V: TRBV5-5
size: once
D: -

DNA: TGTGCCACCCTGGAACAGTTAAATTCACCCCTCCACTTT
CDR3: CATLEQLNSPLHF
J: TRBJ1-6
V: TRBV12-3/TRBV12-4
size: -
D: -

DNA: TGTGCCAGCAGCCAGGCCGATACAGCAACTAATGAAAAACTGTTTTTT
CDR3: CASSQADTATNEKLFF
J: TRBJ1-4
V: TRBV3-1/TRBV3-2
size: -
D: -

DNA: TGTGCCAGCAGTGGGGGCACCGGAGATACGCAGTATTTT
CDR3: CASSGGTGDTQYF
J: TRBJ2-3
V: TRBV2
size: few
D: -

DNA: TGTGCCAGCAGCTTAGTCCAGGTCCGAGGGTATGAGCAGTTCTTC
CDR3: CASSLVQVRGYEQFF
J: TRBJ2-1
V: TRBV7-2
size: -
D: -

DNA: TGTGCCAGCAGTGTTCCACAGGTGCTGTACACCGGGGAGCTGTTTTTT
CDR3: CASSVPQVLYTGELFF
J: TRBJ2-2
V: TRBV2
size: -
D: -

DNA: TGTGCCACAGGGGGGAGAGGCACAGATACGCAGTATTTT
CDR3: CATGGRGTDTQYF
J: TRBJ2-3
V: TRBV19
size: -
D: -

DNA: TGCGCCAGCACTCGGGACAGGGGAGACACTGAAGCTTTCTTT
CDR3: CASTRDRGDTEAFF
J: TRBJ1-1
V: TRBV5-1
size: -
D: TRBD1

DNA: TGCGCCAGCAGTCACCCCCCAAGTAGTTTCTTCTGCGAGCAGTACTTC
CDR3: CASSHPPSSFFCEQYF
J: TRBJ2-7
V: TRBV23-1
size: -
D: -

DNA: TGCGCCAGCAGCTCAGAAGGGACAGCTAGCTATGGCTACACCTTC
CDR3: CASSSEGTASYGYTF
J: TRBJ1-2
V: TRBV5-1
size: -
D: TRBD1

DNA: TGTGCCAGCAGTGAAGGAGGGGCTTTTAGTGGAAACACCATATATTTT
CDR3: CASSEGGAFSGNTIYF
J: TRBJ1-3
V: TRBV25-1
size: -
D: -

DNA: TGTGCCAGCAGCCTTCAGGATTCACCCCTCCACTTT
CDR3: CASSLQDSPLHF
J: TRBJ1-6
V: TRBV11-2
size: once
D: -

DNA: TGTGCCAGGGGACAGTCCCAGCCCGCAATCTACGAGCAGTACTTC
CDR3: CARGQSQPAIYEQYF
J: TRBJ2-7
V: TRBV7-9
size: -
D: TRBD1

DNA: TGTGCCAGCAGCCTACTCGGGGGAACAGAAGCTATGAACTATGGCTACACCTTC
CDR3: CASSLLGGTEAMNYGYTF
J: TRBJ1-2
V: TRBV21-1
size: -
D: -

DNA: TGTGCCAGCAGTTTGACGGAGACTTCTTTTTACGAGCAGTACTTC
CDR3: CASSLTETSFYEQYF
J: TRBJ2-7
V: TRBV6-5
size: -
D: -

DNA: TGTGCCAGCAGCGACCCCCTTAAGGGGGCAGGCACTGAAGCTTTCTTT
CDR3: CASSDPLKGAGTEAFF
J: TRBJ1-1
V: TRBV9
size: once
D: TRBD1

DNA: TGTGCCAGCTCACCGGGGGGGGACCCCTCCTACGAGCAGTACTTC
CDR3: CASSPGGDPSYEQYF
J: TRBJ2-7
V: TRBV18
size: -
D: TRBD2

DNA: TGTGCCAGCAAGGGGCTGGGGAATGAGCAGTTCTTC
CDR3: CASKGLGNEQFF
J: TRBJ2-1
V: TRBV6-6
size: -
D: -

DNA: TGTGCCAGCAGTTACCCACTAGCCTACGAGCAGTACTTC
CDR3: CASSYPLAYEQYF
J: TRBJ2-7
V: TRBV6-2/TRBV6-3
size: -
D: -

DNA: TGTGCCAGCAGTTTTCTCAGGGCGCCTGAAAAACTGTTTTTT
CDR3: CASSFLRAPEKLFF
J: TRBJ1-4
V: TRBV28
size: -
D: -

DNA: TGTGCCAGTAGTCAGACAGGGGCGAACACCGGGGAGCTGTTTTTT
CDR3: CASSQTGANTGELFF
J: TRBJ2-2
V: TRBV19
size: few
D: TRBD1

DNA: TGCGCCAGCAGCTCCCTCCCCACTAATGAAAAACTGTTTTTT
CDR3: CASSSLPTNEKLFF
J: TRBJ1-4
V: TRBV5-1
size: -
D: -

DNA: TGTGCCAGCAGTCCGACCGGGACAGAGCAACCAAAACTGTTTTTT
CDR3: CASSPTGTEQPKLFF
J: TRBJ1-4
V: TRBV3-1/TRBV3-2
size: -
D: TRBD1

DNA: TGTGCCAGCAGTTCTGGGGCAGGCGCAGCTTTCTTT
CDR3: CASSSGAGAAFF
J: TRBJ1-1
V: TRBV28
size: -
D: -

DNA: TGCACCAGCAGCCAAGGTATCCGCAGGTCTGGCAATTCACCCCTCCACTTT
CDR3: CTSSQGIRRSGNSPLHF
J: TRBJ1-6
V: TRBV1
size: once
D: -